The TCR beta chain under discussion was sequenced for a study of response to subunit inactivated influenza vaccine. Study conclusions and caveats: New T cells are recruited in small numbers by each seasonal influenza vaccination, according to the authors' suggestion.

TCRdb independently ran MiXCR on the RT-PCR reads; one entry per CDR3 protein. The profile covers approximately 700,000 distinct CDR3 sequences, with 15% to 19% appearing a single time and roughly 12% taken by the ten largest. Germline lookup yields CDR1 MDHEN and CDR2 SYDVKM. Trimming shortened V by 5 bases and J by 0 bases, and 16 bases separated the two germline ends. This CDR3 is built from 16 residues. The table lists this clonotype with a few counts. Its cognate antigen is unknown. The source is a man between 50 and 59 years old who received an inactivated influenza vaccine. The sample was PBMCs from blood, taken 11 to 12 days after vaccination. The V and J genes are TRBV28 and TRBJ2-5; D possibly corresponds to TRBD2 (7 bases). CDR3 loop: CASSAMEGGYQETQYF. CDR3 nucleotides: TGTGCCAGCAGTGCAATGGAGGGGGGGTACCAAGAGACCCAGTACTTC.